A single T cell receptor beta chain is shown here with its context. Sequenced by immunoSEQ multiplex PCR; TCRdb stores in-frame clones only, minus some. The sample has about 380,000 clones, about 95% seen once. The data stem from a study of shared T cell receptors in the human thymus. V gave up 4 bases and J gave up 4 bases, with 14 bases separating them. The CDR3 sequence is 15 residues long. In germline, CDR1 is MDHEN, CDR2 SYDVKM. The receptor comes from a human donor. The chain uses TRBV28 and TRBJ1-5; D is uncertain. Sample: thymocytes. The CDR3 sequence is CASSSSGRFNQPQHF. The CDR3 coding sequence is TGTGCCAGCAGTTCTTCAGGACGGTTTAATCAGCCCCAGCATTTT.